This entry is about one T cell receptor (beta chain). Its specificity is unknown. These data originate in a study of identical twins. The study, taken as a whole, reports: Compared with unrelated sharing, twin-shared out-of-frame alpha sequences had more low-probability sequences.

TCRdb reanalysed the 5' RACE reads using MiXCR and keeps one entry per CDR3 protein. The repertoire holds under 350,000 distinct CDR3 sequences, with nearly 9.5% as singletons. V shed 8 bases and J 2 bases; nucleotides not matched to a gene: 4. The V gene's germline CDR1 is MDHEN and CDR2 SYDVKM. The CDR3 runs to 13 residues. The sample was also linked to a second study, of yellow fever vaccine responses in identical twins.

The sequence came from a woman aged 18-35 years in good health. The chain is built from TRBV28 and TRBJ2-7, with 9 bases lining up with TRBD1. Sequenced input: CD8+ T cells sorted from blood. In DNA, the CDR3 is TGTGCCAGCCTTAGACAGGGGGCCTACGAGCAGTACTTC. Its translation is CASLRQGAYEQYF.